These 8 T cell receptor beta chains were all obtained from the same sample, sequenced in a study of shared clonotypes between healthy human individuals. Some clones are missing from TCRdb's copy, which holds only in-frame ones; the method was immunoSEQ multiplex PCR. The data hold around 440,000 clones, with approximately 80% observed a single time. The sequenced sample was PBMCs. The receptor set was obtained from a woman aged 40 to 50 in good health. Some clones in this sample may be carry-over from other donors' samples.

The CDR3 nucleotides read TGCGCCAGCAGCCCCGGGGGAGCGGGAGTCGCAGATACGCAGTATTTT. It is translated as CASSPGGAGVADTQYF. The chain is built from TRBV5-1 and TRBJ2-3; 8 bases line up with TRBD2. This CDR3 contains 16 residues. Germline CDR1 and CDR2: SGHRS and YFSETQ. After removal of 4 bases from V and 4 bases from J, the junction contained 11 bases not matched to a gene.

The chain carries TRBV6-4 and TRBJ2-1, with D tentatively TRBD2 (7 bases). CDR1 and CDR2 (germline): MRHNA, SNTAGT. Trimming took off 3 bases at V and 4 bases at J, with 16 bases between the two ends. This CDR3 has 16 residues. In DNA form, the CDR3 reads TGTGCCAGCAGTGAAGAGGGAGGGAGGGGGTACAATGAGCAGTTCTTC. Translated: CASSEEGGRGYNEQFF.

This chain joins TRBV28 and TRBJ1-2, with D uncertain. The CDR3 is 13 amino acids. Germline V gives CDR1 MDHEN, CDR2 SYDVKM. Deletions cut 6 bases from V and 8 bases from J, with 16 bases between. The CDR3 reads CASRAGRPSGYTF. The CDR3 DNA reads TGTGCCAGCAGGGCGGGCCGCCCTTCCGGCTACACCTTC.

A remark on this clone: A far larger clone is one base from this, pointing to a likely read error. CDR3 in amino acids: CASSSGQPYEQYF. CDR3 sequence (DNA): TGTGCCAGCAGCTCGGGACAGCCCTACGAGCAGTACTTC. The V and J genes are TRBV5-4 and TRBJ2-7, with 7 bases matching TRBD1. Unmatched junction bases numbered 2, after V lost 3 bases and J lost 2 bases. CDR1 and CDR2 (germline): SGHNT, YYREEE (reference sequence). This CDR3 comprises 13 residues.

This chain joins TRBV5-1 and TRBJ1-1; no definite D call. Germline CDR1 reads SGHRS; CDR2 reads YFSETQ. The CDR3 has 18 residues. V was cut by 0 bases and J by 5 bases, with 23 bases left in between. The CDR3 DNA reads TGCGCCAGCAGCTTGGAAGTCCTCCGGTTTTCCCCCTGGACTGAAGCTTTCTTT. This translates into CASSLEVLRFSPWTEAFF.

This sequence joins TRBV28 and TRBJ2-7; no reliable D call. V gave up 6 bases and J gave up 0 bases, with 9 bases separating them. The CDR3 totals 13 residues. Germline loops: CDR1 MDHEN, CDR2 SYDVKM. In DNA form, the CDR3 reads TGTGCCAGCAGCCTGGGCGACTCCTACGAGCAGTACTTC. Its protein product is CASSLGDSYEQYF.

Worth noting for this clone: Since a far larger clone is one base different, this is likely a read error. This sample also contains other DNA sequences that code for the same CDR3. V is TRBV7-9 and J is TRBJ1-4, with a possible D match to TRBD1 (5 bases). This CDR3 contains 16 residues. V was trimmed by 3 bases and J by 3 bases, leaving 14 bases between them. From germline, CDR1 is SEHNR and CDR2 FQNEAQ (reference sequence). CDR3: CASSFRTGGANEKLFF. The DNA of the CDR3 is TGTGCCAGCAGCTTTAGGACGGGGGGAGCTAATGAAAAACTGTTTTTT.

The rearrangement links TRBV28 to TRBJ2-7; 10 nucleotides align to TRBD2. CDR1 is MDHEN, CDR2 SYDVKM, per germline. This CDR3 spans 14 amino acids. Trimming took 6 bases from V and 7 from J; bases not matched to a gene: 9. The CDR3: CASRSGRAWGEQYF. The CDR3 DNA is TGTGCCAGCAGAAGCGGGAGGGCCTGGGGGGAGCAGTACTTC.